Listed below are T cell receptor beta chains from one sample, sequenced in a study of blood T cell repertoires in COVID-19. Method: immunoSEQ multiplex PCR; TCRdb's copy keeps in-frame clones and lacks some. The sample includes 100,000 to 150,000 clones, almost 85% of them seen just once. Sequenced material: peripheral blood. These receptors were taken from a man aged 60-69 years with acute or convalescent COVID-19. CDR3s include the opening cysteine and the closing phenylalanine or tryptophan. The D gene is left open where the match is weak. Some rows mark clone size as missing; the rest say once, few, many or name a class of expanded clone.

d_call,clone_size,v_call,j_call,cdr3_nt,cdr3_aa
TRBD1,-,TRBV6-5,TRBJ1-5,TGTGCCAGCCGACAGGGCAGGGGTCAGCCCCAGCATTTT,CASRQGRGQPQHF
TRBD1,once,TRBV5-5,TRBJ2-2,TGTGCCAGCGGAGGGACAGGGGGATCCGGGGAGCTGTTTTTT,CASGGTGGSGELFF
TRBD1,-,TRBV5-1,TRBJ1-6,TGCGCCAGCAGCTTGGACGGGGACAGGAATTCACCCCTCCACTTT,CASSLDGDRNSPLHF
-,-,TRBV9,TRBJ1-2,TGTGCCAGCAGCGCCCACCGGGACACTAACCTCGGCTACACCTTC,CASSAHRDTNLGYTF
TRBD1,-,TRBV4-1,TRBJ2-7,TGCGCCAGCAGCCAGTTAACAGGGGCGCCCTACGAGCAGTACTTC,CASSQLTGAPYEQYF
-,-,TRBV29-1,TRBJ1-4,TGCAGCGTTGAACAGGGGTCGGGTGAAAAACTGTTTTTT,CSVEQGSGEKLFF
-,-,TRBV3-1/TRBV3-2,TRBJ2-3,TGTGCCAGCAGCCGCGTAGCGCCCACAGATACGCAGTATTTT,CASSRVAPTDTQYF
-,-,TRBV5-1,TRBJ2-2,TGCGCCAGCAGCCCGGACACTCCGAACACCGGGGAGCTGTTTTTT,CASSPDTPNTGELFF
TRBD2,-,TRBV7-3,TRBJ2-1,TGTGCCAGCAGCCGAGCGGGAGGGGCCATAGATGAGCAGTTCTTC,CASSRAGGAIDEQFF
-,-,TRBV20-1,TRBJ1-2,TGCAGTGCTAGTGTCCGGTGGGGGGAAGGCTACACCTTC,CSASVRWGEGYTF
TRBD2,-,TRBV11-2,TRBJ2-1,TGTGCCAGCAGCTTTAAGCGGGGGGATTACAATGAGCAGTTCTTC,CASSFKRGDYNEQFF
TRBD1,-,TRBV11-2,TRBJ2-7,TGTGCCAGCAGCTTAAAGCCGGACAGGGCATCCGAGCAGTACTTC,CASSLKPDRASEQYF
TRBD2,-,TRBV19,TRBJ2-3,TGTGCCAGTAGACCGGGGGGTACAGATACGCAGTATTTT,CASRPGGTDTQYF
-,-,TRBV30,TRBJ1-1,TGTGCCTGGAGCGAAGGGGGAACTGAAGCTTTCTTT,CAWSEGGTEAFF
-,few,TRBV3-1/TRBV3-2,TRBJ2-7,TGTGCCAGCAGCCAATCAAGCCCTTTATGGGAGTCCGAGCAGTACTTC,CASSQSSPLWESEQYF
-,-,TRBV5-1,TRBJ2-3,TGCGCCAGCACCCCTTACGGGGGGCAAAGCACAGATACGCAGTATTTT,CASTPYGGQSTDTQYF
-,-,TRBV27,TRBJ2-1,TGTGCCAGCTATTACAGGGTAAGCTCCTACAATGAGCAGTTCTTC,CASYYRVSSYNEQFF
-,-,TRBV5-1,TRBJ1-6,TGCGCCAGCAGCTTGGACAGGATCACGGGCGGATCACCCCTCCACTTT,CASSLDRITGGSPLHF
TRBD2,-,TRBV13,TRBJ2-7,TGTGCCAGCAGCTTAGTTGGGGCGGGAGGGCTTGAGCAGTACTTC,CASSLVGAGGLEQYF
-,-,TRBV7-3,TRBJ1-2,TGTGCCAGCAGCTTTAACCCGTCAGGGCATAGCGGCTACACCTTC,CASSFNPSGHSGYTF
-,-,TRBV10-3,TRBJ1-5,TGTGCCATCGGGGGCTATAATCAGCCCCAGCATTTT,CAIGGYNQPQHF
-,-,TRBV10-2,TRBJ1-5,TGCGCCAGCAGTGACCGCGGGGGGCCGGTTCAGCCCCAGCATTTT,CASSDRGGPVQPQHF
-,-,TRBV6-5,TRBJ1-5,TGTGCCAGCAGGTTCAGTGTCAATCAGCCCCAGCATTTT,CASRFSVNQPQHF
-,-,TRBV27,TRBJ2-3,TGTGCCATCCGATCACAGGGAAGCACAGATACGCAGTATTTT,CAIRSQGSTDTQYF